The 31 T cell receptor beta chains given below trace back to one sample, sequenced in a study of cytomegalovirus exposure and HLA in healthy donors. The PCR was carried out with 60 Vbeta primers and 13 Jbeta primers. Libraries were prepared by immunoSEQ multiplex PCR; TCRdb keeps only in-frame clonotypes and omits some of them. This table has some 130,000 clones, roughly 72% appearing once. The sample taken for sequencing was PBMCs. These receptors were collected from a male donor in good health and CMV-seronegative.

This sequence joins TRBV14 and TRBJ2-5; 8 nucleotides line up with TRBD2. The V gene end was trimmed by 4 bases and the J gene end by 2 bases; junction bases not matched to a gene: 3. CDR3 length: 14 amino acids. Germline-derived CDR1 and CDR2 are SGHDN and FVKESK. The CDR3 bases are TGTGCCAGCAGCCGGATAGCGGGGCAAGAGACCCAGTACTTC. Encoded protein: CASSRIAGQETQYF.

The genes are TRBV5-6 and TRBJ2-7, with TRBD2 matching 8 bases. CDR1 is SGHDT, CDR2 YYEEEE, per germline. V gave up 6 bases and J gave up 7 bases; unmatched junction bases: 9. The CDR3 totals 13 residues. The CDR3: CASTSSGSGEQYF. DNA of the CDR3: TGTGCCAGCACCTCAAGCGGGAGCGGGGAGCAGTACTTC.

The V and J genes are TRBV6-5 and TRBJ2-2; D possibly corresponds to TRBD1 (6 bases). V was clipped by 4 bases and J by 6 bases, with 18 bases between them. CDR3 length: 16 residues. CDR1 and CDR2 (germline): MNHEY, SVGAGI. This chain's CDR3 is CASSFGRGNGPGELFF. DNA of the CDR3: TGTGCCAGCAGTTTCGGCAGGGGCAATGGGCCCGGGGAGCTGTTTTTT.

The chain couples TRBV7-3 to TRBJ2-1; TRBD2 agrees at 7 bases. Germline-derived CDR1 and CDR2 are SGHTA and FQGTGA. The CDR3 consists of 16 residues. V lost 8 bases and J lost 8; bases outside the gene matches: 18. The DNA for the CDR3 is TGTGCCAGCTCCCCTGGGGGGACTACAAAGAGGGATGAGCAGTTCTTC. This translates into CASSPGGTTKRDEQFF. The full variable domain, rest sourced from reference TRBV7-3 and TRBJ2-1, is GAGVSQTPSNKVTEKGKYVELRCDPISGHTALYWYRQSLGQGPEFLIYFQGTGAADDSGLPNDRFFAVRPEGSVSTLKIQRTERGDSAVYLCASSPGGTTKRDEQFFGPGTRLTVL.

CDR3 sequence: CASSIASPSLAKNIQYF. DNA for the CDR3: TGTGCCAGCAGCATCGCATCCCCCAGTCTAGCCAAAAACATTCAGTACTTC. This chain links TRBV11-2 with TRBJ2-4; D gene uncertain. Deletions cut 5 bases from V and 0 bases from J, with 17 bases between. Germline assignment: CDR1 SGHAT and CDR2 FQNNGV. This CDR3 is built from 17 residues.

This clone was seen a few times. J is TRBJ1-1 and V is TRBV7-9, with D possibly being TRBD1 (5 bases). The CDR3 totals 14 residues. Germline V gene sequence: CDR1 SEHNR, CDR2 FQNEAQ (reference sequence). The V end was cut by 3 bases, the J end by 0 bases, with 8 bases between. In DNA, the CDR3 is TGTGCCAGCAGCTTTGGGGGGATGAACACTGAAGCTTTCTTT. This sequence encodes CASSFGGMNTEAFF.

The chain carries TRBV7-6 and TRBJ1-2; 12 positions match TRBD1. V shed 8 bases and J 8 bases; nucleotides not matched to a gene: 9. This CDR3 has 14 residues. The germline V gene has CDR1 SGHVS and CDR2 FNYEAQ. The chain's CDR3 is CASAPGQGARGYTF. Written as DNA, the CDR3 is TGTGCCAGCGCCCCGGGACAGGGGGCGCGAGGCTACACCTTC.

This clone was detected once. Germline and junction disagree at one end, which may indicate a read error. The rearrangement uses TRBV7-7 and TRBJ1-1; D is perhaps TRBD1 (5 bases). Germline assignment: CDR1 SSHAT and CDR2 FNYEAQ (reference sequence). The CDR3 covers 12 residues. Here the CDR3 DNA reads TGTGCTAGCAGCATGACAGTCACTGAAGCTTTCTTT. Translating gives CASSMTVTEAFF.

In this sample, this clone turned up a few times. CDR3 nucleotides: TGTGCCAGCAAGGCGGGAGGATTCAGGGATGAGCAGTTCTTC. This translates into CASKAGGFRDEQFF. The chain recombines TRBV6-5 with TRBJ2-1, with 8 bases aligning to TRBD2. V gave up 7 bases and J gave up 8 bases; unmatched junction bases: 10. CDR1 is MNHEY, CDR2 SVGAGI, per germline. This CDR3 comprises 14 residues.

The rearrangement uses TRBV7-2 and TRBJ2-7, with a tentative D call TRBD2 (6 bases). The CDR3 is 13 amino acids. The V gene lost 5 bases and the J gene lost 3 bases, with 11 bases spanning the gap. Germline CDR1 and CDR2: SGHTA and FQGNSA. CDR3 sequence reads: CASSMSGYYEQYF. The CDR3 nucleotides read TGTGCCAGCAGCATGAGCGGGTACTACGAGCAGTACTTC. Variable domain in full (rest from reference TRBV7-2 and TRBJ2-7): GAGVSQSPSNKVTEKGKDVELRCDPISGHTALYWYRQSLGQGLEFLIYFQGNSAPDKSGLPSDRFSAERTGGSVSTLTIQRTQQEDSAVYLCASSMSGYYEQYFGPGTRLTVT.

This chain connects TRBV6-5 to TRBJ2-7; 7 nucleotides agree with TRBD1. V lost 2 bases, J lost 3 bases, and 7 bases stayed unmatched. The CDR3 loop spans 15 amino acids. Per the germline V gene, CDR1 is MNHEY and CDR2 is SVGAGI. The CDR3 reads CASSYGTDFGYEQYF. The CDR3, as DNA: TGTGCCAGCAGTTACGGGACAGACTTCGGCTACGAGCAGTACTTC.

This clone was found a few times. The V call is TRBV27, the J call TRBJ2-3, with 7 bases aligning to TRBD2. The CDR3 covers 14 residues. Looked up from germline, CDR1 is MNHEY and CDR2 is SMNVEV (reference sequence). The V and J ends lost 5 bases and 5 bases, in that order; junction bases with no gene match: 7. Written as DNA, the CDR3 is TGTGCCAGCAGTGGACTAGGGGTGGTAGATACGCAGTATTTT. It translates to CASSGLGVVDTQYF.

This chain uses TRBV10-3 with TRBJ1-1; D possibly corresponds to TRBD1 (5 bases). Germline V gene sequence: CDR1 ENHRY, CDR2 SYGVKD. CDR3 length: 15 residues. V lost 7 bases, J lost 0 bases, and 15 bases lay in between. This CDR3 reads CAIKAFDSLNTEAFF. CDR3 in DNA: TGTGCCATCAAAGCTTTTGACAGTTTGAACACTGAAGCTTTCTTT.

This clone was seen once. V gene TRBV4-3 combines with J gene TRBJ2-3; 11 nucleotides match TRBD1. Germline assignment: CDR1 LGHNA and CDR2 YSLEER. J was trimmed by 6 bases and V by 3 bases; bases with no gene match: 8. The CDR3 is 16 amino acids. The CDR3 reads CASSHRSGTGGDTQYF. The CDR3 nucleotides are TGCGCCAGCAGCCATCGATCCGGGACAGGGGGGGATACGCAGTATTTT.

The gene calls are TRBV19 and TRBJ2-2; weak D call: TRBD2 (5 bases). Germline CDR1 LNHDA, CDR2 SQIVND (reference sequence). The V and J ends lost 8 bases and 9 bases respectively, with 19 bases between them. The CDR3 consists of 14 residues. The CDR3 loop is CASAETLRTWELFF. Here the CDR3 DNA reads TGTGCCAGTGCTGAGACTTTGCGGACTTGGGAGCTGTTTTTT.

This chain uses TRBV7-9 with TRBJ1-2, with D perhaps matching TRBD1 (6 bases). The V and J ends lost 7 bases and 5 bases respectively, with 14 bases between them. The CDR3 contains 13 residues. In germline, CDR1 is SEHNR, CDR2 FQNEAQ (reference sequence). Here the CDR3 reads CASTRQDPYGYTF. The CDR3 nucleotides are TGTGCCAGCACCAGACAGGACCCTTATGGCTACACCTTC.

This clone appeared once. The CDR3 spells CASSQDRTGGDTQYF. In DNA, the CDR3 is TGTGCCAGCAGCCAAGATCGGACGGGCGGGGATACGCAGTATTTT. This rearrangement joins TRBV4-2 to TRBJ2-3; D may be TRBD2 (5 bases). This CDR3 has 15 amino acids. Germline V lookup: CDR1 LGHNA, CDR2 YNFKEQ. Between the trimmed V and J ends, which lost 0 bases and 6 bases, there was a span of 13 bases.

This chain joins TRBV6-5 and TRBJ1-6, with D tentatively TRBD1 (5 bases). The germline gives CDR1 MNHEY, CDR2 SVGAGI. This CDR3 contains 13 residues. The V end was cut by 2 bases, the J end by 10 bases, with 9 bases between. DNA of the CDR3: TGTGCCAGCAGTTACGGGGCTTCATCACCCCTCCACTTT. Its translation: CASSYGASSPLHF.

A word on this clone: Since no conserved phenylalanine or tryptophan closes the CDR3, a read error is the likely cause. The DNA for the CDR3 is TGTGCCAGCGGGCTAGCACCCCGGGCCCACGAGCAGTACCTC. This codes for CASGLAPRAHEQYL. V and J are TRBV5-4 and TRBJ2-7; a weak D match, TRBD2 (5 bases). V was shortened by 7 bases and J by 5 bases, with 19 bases between the two germline ends. Germline CDR1 reads SGHNT; CDR2 reads YYREEE (reference sequence). This CDR3 comprises 14 residues.

The DNA for the CDR3 is TGTGCCAGCAGCTATGCGGGAAGCTCCTACAATGAGCAGTTCTTC. This translates into CASSYAGSSYNEQFF. The chain employs TRBV7-3 and TRBJ2-1; possibly TRBD2 for D (6 bases). V lost 4 bases and J 0 bases, leaving 10 bases between the germline ends. There are 15 residues in the CDR3. Germline V lookup: CDR1 SGHTA, CDR2 FQGTGA.

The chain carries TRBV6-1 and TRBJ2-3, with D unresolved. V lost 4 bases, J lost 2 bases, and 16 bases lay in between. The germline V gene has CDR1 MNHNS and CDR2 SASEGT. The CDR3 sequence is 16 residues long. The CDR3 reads CASSVRPQVITDTQYF. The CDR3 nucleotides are TGTGCCAGCAGTGTGAGACCCCAGGTGATCACAGATACGCAGTATTTT.

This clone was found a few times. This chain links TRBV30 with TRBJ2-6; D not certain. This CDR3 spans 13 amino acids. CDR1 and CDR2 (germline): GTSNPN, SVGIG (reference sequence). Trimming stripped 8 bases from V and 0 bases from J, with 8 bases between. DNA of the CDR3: TGTGCCGGTGCCGGCTCTGGGGCCAACGTCCTGACTTTC. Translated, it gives CAGAGSGANVLTF.

The CDR3 DNA sequence: TGCGCCAGCAGCCATCGCAGGGAAGATATCGCCGGGGAGCTGTTTTTT. Residues: CASSHRREDIAGELFF. J is TRBJ2-2 and V is TRBV4-3, with a tentative D call TRBD1 (5 bases). Trimming cost V 3 bases and J 6 bases, with 17 bases left between them. This CDR3 region has 16 residues. Germline CDR1 and CDR2: LGHNA and YSLEER.

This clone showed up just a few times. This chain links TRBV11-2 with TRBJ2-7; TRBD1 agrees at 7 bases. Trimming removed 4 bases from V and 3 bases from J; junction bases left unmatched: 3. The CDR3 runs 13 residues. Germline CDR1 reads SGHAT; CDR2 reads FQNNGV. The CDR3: CASSSPGGYEQYF. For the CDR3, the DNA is TGTGCCAGCAGCTCCCCAGGGGGCTACGAGCAGTACTTC.

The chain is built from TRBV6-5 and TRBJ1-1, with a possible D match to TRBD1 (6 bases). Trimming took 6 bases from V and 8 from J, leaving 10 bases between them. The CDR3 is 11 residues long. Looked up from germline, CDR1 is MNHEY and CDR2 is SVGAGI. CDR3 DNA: TGTGCCAGCAGCCATGGACAGGAAGCTTTCTTT. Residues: CASSHGQEAFF.

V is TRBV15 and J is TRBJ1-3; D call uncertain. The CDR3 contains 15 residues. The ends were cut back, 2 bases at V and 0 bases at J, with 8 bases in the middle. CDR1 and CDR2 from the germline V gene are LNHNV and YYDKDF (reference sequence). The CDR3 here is CATSRPGSSGNTIYF. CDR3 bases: TGTGCCACCAGCAGACCCGGGAGCTCTGGAAACACCATATATTTT.

CDR3 coding DNA: TGTGCCAGCACCGTTCCAGGGTACGGGGAGCTGTTTTTT. Translating it yields CASTVPGYGELFF. The chain recombines TRBV27 with TRBJ2-2; tentatively, D is TRBD1 (5 bases). Per germline, CDR1 MNHEY and CDR2 SMNVEV (reference sequence). Trimming removed 7 bases from V and 7 bases from J, with 13 bases in between. The CDR3 consists of 13 residues.

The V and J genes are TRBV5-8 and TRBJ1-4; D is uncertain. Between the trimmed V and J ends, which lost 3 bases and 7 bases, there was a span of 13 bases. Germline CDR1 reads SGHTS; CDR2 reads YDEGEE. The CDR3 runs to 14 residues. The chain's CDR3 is CASSSRGEGEKLFF. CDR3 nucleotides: TGTGCCAGCAGCTCGCGCGGGGAGGGTGAAAAACTGTTTTTT.

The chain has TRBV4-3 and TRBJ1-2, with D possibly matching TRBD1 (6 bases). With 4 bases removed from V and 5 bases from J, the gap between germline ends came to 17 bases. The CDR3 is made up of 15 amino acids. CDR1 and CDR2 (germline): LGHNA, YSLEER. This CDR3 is CASSPTGYQTYGYTF. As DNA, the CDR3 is TGCGCCAGCAGCCCTACAGGGTACCAGACATATGGCTACACCTTC.

The CDR3 DNA is TGTGCCTGGGTTGCAGGGGAATGGCATGGCTACACCTTC. Its protein is CAWVAGEWHGYTF. The chain has TRBV30 and TRBJ1-2; tentatively, D is TRBD1 (6 bases). The length of the CDR3 is 13 residues. From germline, CDR1 is GTSNPN and CDR2 SVGIG (reference sequence). Deletions cut 5 bases from V and 6 bases from J, with 16 bases between.

The CDR3 DNA reads as TGTGCCAGCAGCTTAAGACAGGTTGAAAACACCGGGGAGCTGTTTTTT. Amino acids: CASSLRQVENTGELFF. J is TRBJ2-2 and V is TRBV7-8, with D possibly matching TRBD1 (6 bases). The ends were cut back, 2 bases at V and 2 bases at J, with 12 bases in the middle. Germline lookup yields CDR1 SGHVS and CDR2 FQNEAQ. The CDR3 consists of 16 residues.